These 32 T cell receptor beta chains came from one sample sequenced in a study of cytomegalovirus exposure and HLA in healthy donors (TCRdb year 2017). Library preparation was by the immunoSEQ multiplex PCR assay. TCRdb limited this immuneACCESS table to in-frame rearrangements with V and J called. A share of clones is missing; checked studies link under half to unresolved V genes, and the rest is unexplained. A total of 150,000 to 200,000 clones appear in this sample, around 96% of them only once. The ten largest make up approximately 0.97% of the sample. Sequences were obtained from PBMCs. Receptor source: a woman aged 18-29 years in good health and CMV-seronegative.

The chain joins TRBV20-1 to TRBJ2-5; D uncertain. Per germline, CDR1 DFQATT and CDR2 SNEGSKA (reference sequence). V lost 0 bases, J lost 3 bases, and 2 bases lay in between. CDR3 length: 11 amino acids. This CDR3 is CSARDKETQYF. The CDR3 nucleotides are TGCAGTGCTAGAGATAAAGAGACCCAGTACTTC.

The genes are TRBV18 and TRBJ1-1; 11 nucleotides line up with TRBD1. CDR1 is KGHSH and CDR2 is LQKENI in the germline V gene. CDR3 length: 16 residues. Unmatched junction bases numbered 9, after V lost 3 bases and J lost 6 bases. The CDR3 protein is CASSPGQGAGFSEAFF. In DNA, the CDR3 is TGTGCCAGCTCACCCGGACAGGGGGCGGGATTCTCTGAAGCTTTCTTT.

In DNA form, the CDR3 reads TGTGCCAGCAGCCAAGACGGACAACAGGGTAACACTGAAGCTTTCTTT. It specifies CASSQDGQQGNTEAFF. The chain combines TRBV4-2 with TRBJ1-1; the D gene is possibly TRBD1 (6 bases). The germline gives CDR1 LGHNA, CDR2 YNFKEQ. Between the trimmed V and J ends, which lost 0 bases and 2 bases, there was a span of 13 bases. This CDR3 comprises 16 residues.

The chain links TRBV4-3 to TRBJ2-2; maybe TRBD2 (5 bases). The V and J ends lost 0 bases and 0 bases respectively, with 5 bases between them. CDR1 is LGHNA and CDR2 is YSLEER in the germline V gene. This CDR3 comprises 15 residues. CDR3 sequence (DNA): TGCGCCAGCAGCCAAGAAGCGGCGAACACCGGGGAGCTGTTTTTT. Translating gives CASSQEAANTGELFF.

The V and J genes are TRBV7-6 and TRBJ2-7, with D maybe TRBD1 (7 bases). The CDR3 is 13 amino acids. Germline V gene data show CDR1 as SGHVS and CDR2 as FNYEAQ. Trimming removed 5 bases from V and 7 bases from J, with 15 bases in between. CDR3 sequence: CASSPSGGWEQYF. CDR3 bases: TGTGCCAGCAGCCCGTCAGGGGGGTGGGAGCAGTACTTC.

Regarding this clone: Other DNA variants within this sample encode the same CDR3. The rearrangement joins TRBV9 to TRBJ2-7; 8 bases match TRBD1. J was trimmed by 3 bases and V by 3 bases; bases with no gene match: 2. In germline, CDR1 is SGDLS, CDR2 YYNGEE. This CDR3 spans 13 amino acids. This CDR3 is CASSATGGYEQYF. For the CDR3, the DNA is TGTGCCAGCAGCGCTACAGGGGGCTACGAGCAGTACTTC.

This chain connects TRBV10-3 to TRBJ2-3; maybe TRBD1 (5 bases). The CDR3 has 15 amino acids. CDR1 ENHRY and CDR2 SYGVKD come from the germline V gene. V was clipped by 2 bases and J by 5 bases, with 14 bases between them. CDR3: CAISEGRVVKDTQYF. In nucleotides, the CDR3 is TGTGCCATCAGTGAGGGCAGGGTAGTAAAAGATACGCAGTATTTT.

The chain employs TRBV4-1 and TRBJ1-6; 7 positions agree with TRBD1. The V segment lost 4 bases and the J segment 7 bases; nucleotides outside the gene matches: 13. Germline V gene sequence: CDR1 MGHRA, CDR2 YSYEKL. This CDR3 spans 17 amino acids. CDR3 loop: CASSRDPAGTDNSPLHF. In DNA, the CDR3 is TGCGCCAGCAGCCGAGACCCTGCCGGGACAGACAATTCACCCCTCCACTTT.

The V call is TRBV14, the J call TRBJ2-7; D possibly corresponds to TRBD2 (6 bases). V lost 4 bases, J lost 2 bases, and 9 bases lay in between. The CDR3 runs to 13 residues. Germline values: CDR1 SGHDN, CDR2 FVKESK. The DNA for the CDR3 is TGTGCCAGCAGCCGGGACTCTACCTACGAGCAGTACTTC. It codes for CASSRDSTYEQYF.

The sample holds one count of this clone. The V gene is TRBV7-9, the J gene TRBJ2-7; 7 nucleotides line up with TRBD1. Germline CDR1 is SEHNR and CDR2 is FQNEAQ (reference sequence). V lost 5 bases to trimming and J lost 7 bases; unmatched junction nucleotides: 14. The CDR3 spans 15 residues. The CDR3 region is CASSPRGRGTEEQYF. The CDR3 bases are TGTGCCAGCAGCCCACGGGGCAGGGGGACAGAAGAGCAGTACTTC.

The chain employs TRBV9 and TRBJ2-2; 7 nucleotides line up with TRBD2. Germline V gene data show CDR1 as SGDLS and CDR2 as YYNGEE. V shed 0 bases, J shed 7 bases, and the junction held 0 bases outside the gene matches. The CDR3 runs 13 residues. The CDR3 spells CASSVAGGGELFF. CDR3 bases: TGTGCCAGCAGCGTAGCGGGGGGCGGGGAGCTGTTTTTT.

This clone was seen a single time. J is TRBJ1-5 and V is TRBV5-1; 10 bases line up with TRBD1. The CDR3 spans 16 residues. From germline, CDR1 is SGHRS and CDR2 YFSETQ. V was pared by 4 bases and J by 6 bases, with 10 bases of the junction left unmatched. CDR3 amino acids: CASSPGTGDIGQPQHF. The DNA for the CDR3 is TGCGCCAGCAGCCCCGGGACAGGGGATATAGGTCAGCCCCAGCATTTT. Supplemented by reference TRBV5-1 and TRBJ1-5, the full variable domain reads KAGVTQTPRYLIKTRGQQVTLSCSPISGHRSVSWYQQTPGQGLQFLFEYFSETQRNKGNFPGRFSGRQFSNSRSEMNVSTLELGDSALYLCASSPGTGDIGQPQHFGDGTRLSIL.

The chain carries TRBV20-1 and TRBJ2-5; a possible D gene is TRBD1 (6 bases). Trimming shortened V by 7 bases and J by 7 bases, and 13 bases separated the two germline ends. CDR1 and CDR2 from the germline V gene are DFQATT and SNEGSKA (reference sequence). The CDR3 is made up of 11 amino acids. CDR3 region: CSGGGEGTQYF. The CDR3 nucleotides are TGCAGTGGAGGGGGAGAAGGGACCCAGTACTTC.

CDR3: CASSPVAGHEKLFF. In DNA, the CDR3 is TGTGCCAGCAGCCCGGTGGCAGGGCATGAAAAACTGTTTTTT. V is TRBV11-2 and J is TRBJ1-4; D is possibly TRBD1 (5 bases). The germline V gene has CDR1 SGHAT and CDR2 FQNNGV. The V gene lost 5 bases and the J gene lost 6 bases, with 13 bases spanning the gap. The CDR3 consists of 14 residues.

The chain uses TRBV7-9 and TRBJ1-2; a weak D match, TRBD1 (6 bases). The germline gives CDR1 SEHNR, CDR2 FQNEAQ (reference sequence). The V end was cut by 4 bases, the J end by 1 base, with 16 bases between. The CDR3 has 16 amino acids. This chain's CDR3 is CASSSHPGQLNYGYTF. CDR3 coding DNA: TGTGCCAGCAGCTCGCACCCGGGACAACTTAACTATGGCTACACCTTC.

The rearrangement links TRBV7-3 to TRBJ2-2; weak D call: TRBD2 (5 bases). Germline V gene lookup returns CDR1 SGHTA and CDR2 FQGTGA. This CDR3 spans 15 amino acids. Trimming left V 2 bases short and J 4 bases short, with 11 bases between. The CDR3, as DNA: TGTGCCAGCAGCTTAGGGCGGGTAGCCACCGGGGAGCTGTTTTTT. This codes for CASSLGRVATGELFF. The entire variable domain, with the rest obtained from reference TRBV7-3 and TRBJ2-2, is as follows: GAGVSQTPSNKVTEKGKYVELRCDPISGHTALYWYRQSLGQGPEFLIYFQGTGAADDSGLPNDRFFAVRPEGSVSTLKIQRTERGDSAVYLCASSLGRVATGELFFGEGSRLTVL.

A note on this clone: The same CDR3 can be traced to other DNA sequences in this sample. J is TRBJ1-2 and V is TRBV6-6; the D gene is possibly TRBD1 (5 bases). V dropped 5 bases and J dropped 3 bases, with 10 bases sitting between them. The CDR3 spans 13 residues. From germline, CDR1 is MNHNY and CDR2 SVGAGI (reference sequence). For the CDR3, the DNA is TGTGCCAGCAGTCCCACGGGGGACTATGGCTACACCTTC. As protein: CASSPTGDYGYTF.

The chain couples TRBV18 to TRBJ1-5; D might be TRBD1 (6 bases). Trimming cost V 5 bases and J 4 bases, with 9 bases left between them. CDR1 is KGHSH, CDR2 LQKENI, per germline. CDR3 length: 13 residues. Written as DNA, the CDR3 is TGTGCCAGCTCATCCCAGGGGAATCAGCCCCAGCATTTT. Translation gives CASSSQGNQPQHF.

The V gene is TRBV6-1, the J gene TRBJ2-1, with a possible D match to TRBD1 (6 bases). The germline V and J ends were trimmed by 3 bases and 2 bases, with 14 bases remaining between them. The CDR3 sequence is 16 residues long. In germline, CDR1 is MNHNS, CDR2 SASEGT. The CDR3 bases are TGTGCCAGCAGTGACACACAGGGATATCCCTACAATGAGCAGTTCTTC. The encoded protein is CASSDTQGYPYNEQFF.

CDR3 residues: CASSGTAYYEQYF. In nucleotides, the CDR3 is TGTGCCAGCAGTGGAACAGCATACTACGAGCAGTACTTC. The rearrangement links TRBV6-1 to TRBJ2-7; no firm D call. The CDR3 contains 13 residues. Trimming shortened V by 4 bases and J by 3 bases, and 10 bases separated the two germline ends. Germline V gene lookup returns CDR1 MNHNS and CDR2 SASEGT.

The chain combines TRBV2 with TRBJ1-2; 7 bases map to TRBD1. The junction had 8 bases not matched to a gene; V was cut back by 6 bases and J by 7 bases. The CDR3 contains 13 residues. Germline lookup yields CDR1 SNHLY and CDR2 FYNNEI. CDR3 sequence reads: CASRTGRLSGYTF. CDR3 nucleotide sequence: TGTGCCAGCAGGACAGGGCGGTTGTCTGGCTACACCTTC.

The chain joins TRBV4-1 to TRBJ1-6, with a weak D call TRBD1 (6 bases). This CDR3 spans 20 amino acids. Germline CDR1 reads MGHRA; CDR2 reads YSYEKL. Trimming removed 0 bases at V and 0 bases at J, with 18 bases between. The CDR3 protein is CASSQDWVDSRSSYNSPLHF. The CDR3 DNA is TGCGCCAGCAGCCAAGATTGGGTGGACAGTCGGAGCTCCTATAATTCACCCCTCCACTTT.

This clone was seen more than once but under ten times. Within the sample, other DNA sequences also encode this same CDR3. The chain combines TRBV9 with TRBJ2-7; TRBD1 matches at 7 bases. This CDR3 spans 14 amino acids. The V segment lost 0 bases and the J segment 2 bases; nucleotides outside the gene matches: 2. Germline CDR1 is SGDLS and CDR2 is YYNGEE. CDR3 loop: CASSVGQGAYEQYF. For the CDR3, the DNA is TGTGCCAGCAGCGTAGGCCAGGGGGCCTACGAGCAGTACTTC. The variable domain in full, with the rest retrieved from reference TRBV9 and TRBJ2-7, is DSGVTQTPKHLITATGQRVTLRCSPRSGDLSVYWYQQSLDQGLQFLIQYYNGEERAKGNILERFSAQQFPDLHSELNLSSLELGDSALYFCASSVGQGAYEQYFGPGTRLTVT.

The rearrangement joins TRBV4-3 to TRBJ2-3; TRBD2 agrees at 13 bases. There are 17 residues in the CDR3. Looked up from germline, CDR1 is LGHNA and CDR2 is YSLEER. V lost 8 bases and J lost 0; bases outside the gene matches: 8. The CDR3 DNA follows: TGCGCCAGCTCCTCCGGGACTAGCGGGGCAAGCACAGATACGCAGTATTTT. Protein product: CASSSGTSGASTDTQYF.

The chain has TRBV6-1 and TRBJ2-1; D is possibly TRBD1 (6 bases). Trimming took 6 bases from V and 5 from J, leaving 17 bases between them. The CDR3 length is 15 residues. In germline, CDR1 is MNHNS, CDR2 SASEGT. DNA for the CDR3: TGTGCCAGCAGCCGGGATGGGGGCGCAAACAATGAGCAGTTCTTC. It translates to CASSRDGGANNEQFF.

This clone showed up just once. The chain combines TRBV15 with TRBJ2-5; 7 bases are a match to TRBD1. J lost 2 bases, V lost 3 bases, and 9 bases had no gene match. This CDR3 is built from 16 residues. CDR1 is LNHNV and CDR2 is YYDKDF in the germline V gene (reference sequence). The CDR3 region is CATSRGQRTGQETQYF. The CDR3 region has the DNA TGTGCCACCAGCAGGGGGCAAAGGACAGGACAAGAGACCCAGTACTTC.

The genes are TRBV9 and TRBJ2-3; TRBD2 aligns across 10 bases. Unmatched junction bases numbered 9, after V lost 0 bases and J lost 5 bases. The CDR3 spans 17 residues. Germline loops: CDR1 SGDLS, CDR2 YYNGEE. The CDR3 is CASSVDDSGGPGDTQYF. CDR3 nucleotides: TGTGCCAGCAGCGTAGACGATAGCGGGGGGCCGGGAGATACGCAGTATTTT.

This clone was seen a handful of times. The chain joins TRBV27 to TRBJ1-6; tentatively, D is TRBD1 (6 bases). Germline CDR1 reads MNHEY; CDR2 reads SMNVEV (reference sequence). Trimming took 10 bases from V and 9 from J, leaving 16 bases between them. This CDR3 is 13 amino acids long. The CDR3 here is CATSGRGTSPLHF. The CDR3 DNA reads TGTGCCACCTCGGGGAGGGGGACTTCACCCCTCCACTTT.

Of note for this clone: A junction end diverges from the germline sequence, so it may reflect a read error. This rearrangement joins TRBV5-1 to TRBJ2-2, with 7 bases that match TRBD1. The CDR3 is 14 residues long. Germline V lookup: CDR1 SGHRS, CDR2 YFSETQ. The CDR3 DNA sequence: TGCGCCAGCAGCACGACAGGGAACGCCGGGGAGCTGTTTTTT. This sequence encodes CASSTTGNAGELFF.

This chain connects TRBV4-3 to TRBJ2-2, with 8 bases fitting TRBD1. The J segment lost 4 bases and the V segment lost 1 base, leaving 2 bases of the junction unmatched. This CDR3 is built from 15 residues. Looked up from germline, CDR1 is LGHNA and CDR2 is YSLEER. The CDR3 spells CASSQGDRGTGELFF. The CDR3 DNA reads as TGCGCCAGCAGCCAAGGAGACAGGGGCACCGGGGAGCTGTTTTTT.

The V call is TRBV7-9, the J call TRBJ2-3, with no clear D. The germline CDR1 and CDR2 sequences are SEHNR and FQNEAQ (reference sequence). The CDR3 runs 19 residues. Trimming cost V 8 bases and J 2 bases, with 29 bases left between them. The CDR3 reads CASLWSEASQRRNTDTQYF. CDR3 sequence (DNA): TGTGCCAGCTTGTGGAGTGAGGCGAGCCAAAGGAGAAACACAGATACGCAGTATTTT.

The chain recombines TRBV5-4 with TRBJ1-1; the D is unclear. The CDR3 totals 17 residues. CDR1 is SGHNT and CDR2 is YYREEE in the germline V gene (reference sequence). V lost 0 bases to trimming and J lost 0 bases, with 15 bases between them. DNA for the CDR3: TGTGCCAGCAGCTTGGAGTCGGCAGGCCTTATGAACACTGAAGCTTTCTTT. Translating it yields CASSLESAGLMNTEAFF.